This T cell receptor (beta chain) is from a study of T cell clonality in common variable immunodeficiency (dated by TCRdb to between 2015 and 2016). The investigation overall reported the following: Reportedly, TCRbeta sequences from CVID had fewer deletions and N-nucleotide insertions, and highly modified clones with 13 or more V deletions were absent from CVID. According to the authors, finding the cause of the higher clonality in CVID would require sequencing the repertoires of T cell subpopulations. Fewer TCRbeta clones were shared among CVID subjects than among healthy controls (p < 0.0001). Despite equal DNA input, controls averaged around 80,000 unique sequences per sample versus about 30,000 in CVID samples. Differences among patients in the CVID cohort limited the correlations between repertoire features and clinical complications. TCRbeta clonality was higher in CVID subjects than in healthy controls (t-test p = 0.018), and the increase was most characteristic of about a third of subjects.

This clone was seen ten or more times. Its antigen is not yet known. The read terminates 3 residues before the CDR3 end, so the remaining end is supplied by the germline J gene. Based on the germline V gene, the CDR1 and CDR2 sequences are SGHDT and YYEEEE. The cysteine opens and the phenylalanine closes a CDR3 of 15 amino acids. Sequencing covers 36 bases of the CDR3, shown here with the frame starting at base 1. V is clipped by 3 bases and J by 2 bases, and the sequence between their germline boundaries is 9 bases long. Predominantly Caucasian heritage was noted among both the CVID patients and the healthy controls. From each donor, roughly 5 to 8 ml of heparinized peripheral whole blood was collected. Genomic DNA from adults with common variable immune deficiency (CVID) and from healthy adult controls was the source for sequencing TCRbeta CDR3 repertoires. A total of around 22 healthy adult volunteers (around 12 female and some 10 male; age range roughly 23 to 66 years, mean age about 33) were included in the control group. Diluted blood was density-centrifuged over Hypaque 1077 or Ficoll-Paque to isolate peripheral blood mononuclear cells. Unsorted mononuclear cells served as the source of genomic DNA, which was extracted either by Qiagen column purification or by a centrifugation-based method.

Equivalent amounts of genomic DNA from CVID and control samples were used as sequencing input. For every sample, a 60 bp segment covering the rearranged TCRbeta CDR3 region was amplified and then sequenced. The immunoSEQ assay, a bias-corrected multiplex PCR with high-throughput sequencing, was employed for TCRbeta amplification. In the original analysis: Every unique nucleotide sequence counted as a clone and was annotated with V, D and J genes, copy number and frequency. Sequences were labeled productive if in frame, and non-productive if out of frame or containing stop codons. Clonality was calculated from Shannon's entropy as previously described. The predicted amino acid sequences of productive clones were used to derive the mean CDR3 Kyte-Doolittle hydropathy. Hierarchical clustering of scaled V gene usage was performed with the R hclust function using Manhattan distance and complete linkage. Sharing of clones by CDR3 amino acid sequence was evaluated by resampling 12 repertoires per group over 100 rounds. The repertoires were searched for approximately 72 published EBV-specific TCRbeta sequences and nearly 250 published CMV-specific TCRbeta sequences. A couple of CVID samples that yielded fewer than 10,000 sequences were excluded from the analysis, so approximately 40 CVID repertoires were retained. In its TCRdb copy, this immuneACCESS table keeps in-frame sequences only and misses some clones. Where compared with another copy, unresolved V genes explain less than half of these, and the others have no known cause. V and J calls and clone size are as listed in that table; D and trimming were resolved from the DNA. The sample has around 57,000 clones on record, with no singletons. The top ten hold about 5.7% of the sample.

The chain joins TRBV5-6 to TRBJ2-6; perhaps TRBD1 is the D gene, with 6 bases matching. The material sequenced was peripheral blood mononuclear cells. This sequence originates from a person between 18 and 75 years old in good health. The part of the CDR3 DNA that was read is TGTGCCAGCAGCTCCACAGGGACTGGGGCCAACGTC. Its coded protein is CASSSTGTGANV. The full CDR3 protein is CASSSTGTGANVLTF.